This T cell receptor (beta chain) is drawn from a study of cytomegalovirus exposure and HLA in healthy donors. Primers included in the PCR were 60 Vbeta and 13 Jbeta primers. Some clones are missing from TCRdb's copy, which holds only in-frame ones; the method was immunoSEQ multiplex PCR. The sample comprises about 130,000 clones, around four fifths of which are singletons, and 1.2% rests with the top ten. As for this clone: Its target is not known.

Donors consisted of healthy bone marrow donors. The V gene lost 0 bases and the J gene lost 6 bases, with 9 bases spanning the gap. The CDR3 totals 14 residues. Germline CDR1 is PRHDT and CDR2 is FYEKMQ (reference sequence). Study observations and caveats: Among the CMV-associated chains, three were confirmed in vitro as specific for CMV antigens. There were 150 to 200 TCR beta chains listed as cytomegalovirus-associated.

The clonotype originates from a boy aged 5-17 years in good health and CMV-seronegative. This chain connects TRBV13 to TRBJ2-1, with D possibly matching TRBD2 (6 bases). Specimen: PBMCs. CDR3 DNA: TGTGCCAGCAGCTTAGGTCTAGCGTTCAATGAGCAGTTCTTC. This encodes CASSLGLAFNEQFF.